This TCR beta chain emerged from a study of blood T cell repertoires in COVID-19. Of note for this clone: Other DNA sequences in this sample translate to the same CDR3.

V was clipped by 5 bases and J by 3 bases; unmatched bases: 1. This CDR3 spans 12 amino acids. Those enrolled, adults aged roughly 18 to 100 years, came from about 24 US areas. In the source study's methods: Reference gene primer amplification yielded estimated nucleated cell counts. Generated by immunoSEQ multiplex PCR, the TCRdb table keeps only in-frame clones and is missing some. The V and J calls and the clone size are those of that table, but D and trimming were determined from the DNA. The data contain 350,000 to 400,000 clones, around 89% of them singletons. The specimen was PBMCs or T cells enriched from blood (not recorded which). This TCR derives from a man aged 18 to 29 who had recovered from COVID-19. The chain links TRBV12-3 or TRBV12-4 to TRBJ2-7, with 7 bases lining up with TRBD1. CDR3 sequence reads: CASSTGVYEQYF. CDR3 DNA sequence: TGTGCCAGCAGTACAGGGGTCTACGAGCAGTACTTC.